This T cell receptor (beta chain) was obtained from a study of T-cell reconstitution after alpha-beta-depleted transplantation in children. The V gene lost 3 bases and the J gene lost 7 bases, with 16 bases spanning the gap. Germline CDR1 reads MGHRA; CDR2 reads YSYEKL. This CDR3 is built from 15 residues. Unique molecular identifiers were incorporated when the TCRbeta library was constructed. Each CDR3 protein gets one entry after TCRdb re-called the PCR reads with MiXCR. The sample holds 600,000 to 700,000 distinct CDR3 sequences; roughly 17% are singletons and the top ten take about 1.1%. The source material was PBMCs from the stem cell graft donor, sampled from the stem cell graft. The gene calls are TRBV4-1 and TRBJ1-5; D may be TRBD1 (6 bases). This clonotype originated in a human donor who donated a stem cell graft to a child with acute myeloid leukemia. Written as DNA, the CDR3 is TGCGCCAGCAGCCAGGTCTACAGGGTGGAACAGCCCCAGCATTTT. The encoded protein is CASSQVYRVEQPQHF.